This is a list of T cell receptor beta chains from one sample in a study of CD8+CD57+ T cells in acquired aplastic anemia. One entry per CDR3 protein, called by TCRdb with MiXCR from the reads. Of some 120,000 distinct CDR3 sequences in the sample, 45% to 60% were seen once. Source material: sorted CD4+, CD8+, or CD8+CD57+ T cells (not recorded which) from PBMCs. These TCRs come from a human donor with aplastic anemia. CDR3s include the opening cysteine and the closing phenylalanine or tryptophan. Fields, in order: V gene, CDR3 length, J gene, CDR3 protein.

V gene: TRBV2; CDR3 length: 15; J gene: TRBJ1-5; CDR3 protein: CASSDRWEGEQPQHF
V gene: TRBV11-2; CDR3 length: 13; J gene: TRBJ2-5; CDR3 protein: CASSETTQETQYF
V gene: TRBV7-2; CDR3 length: 15; J gene: TRBJ1-2; CDR3 protein: CASSSTGTGSYGYTF
V gene: TRBV20-1; CDR3 length: 13; J gene: TRBJ2-7; CDR3 protein: CACLDRHSYEQYF
V gene: TRBV7-2; CDR3 length: 14; J gene: TRBJ2-7; CDR3 protein: CASSPVPSTYEQYF
V gene: TRBV15; CDR3 length: 12; J gene: TRBJ1-5; CDR3 protein: CATSKPDQPQHF
V gene: TRBV11-2; CDR3 length: 16; J gene: -; CDR3 protein: CASSKTSGSSRNEQFF
V gene: TRBV11-1; CDR3 length: 17; J gene: TRBJ2-1; CDR3 protein: CASSPTRPSGGAFEQFF
V gene: TRBV5-1; CDR3 length: 15; J gene: TRBJ2-3; CDR3 protein: CASSLGFGGTDTQYF
V gene: TRBV29-1; CDR3 length: 15; J gene: TRBJ2-1; CDR3 protein: CSVEILGTGRYEQFF
V gene: TRBV12-3/TRBV12-4; CDR3 length: 16; J gene: TRBJ2-7; CDR3 protein: CASTVAGGGPVYEQYF
V gene: TRBV24-1; CDR3 length: 17; J gene: TRBJ2-2; CDR3 protein: CATSGVGTGVITGELFF
V gene: TRBV15; CDR3 length: 16; J gene: TRBJ2-7; CDR3 protein: CATSEREGTGGNEQYF
V gene: TRBV27; CDR3 length: 17; J gene: TRBJ1-2; CDR3 protein: CASSFWEKDSGNYGYTF
V gene: TRBV20-1; CDR3 length: 15; J gene: TRBJ2-3; CDR3 protein: CSARDQDGATDTQYF
V gene: TRBV6-4; CDR3 length: 14; J gene: TRBJ2-1; CDR3 protein: CASSDSIETGEQFF
V gene: TRBV29-1; CDR3 length: 13; J gene: TRBJ2-3; CDR3 protein: CSVVRRGADTQYF
V gene: TRBV11-1; CDR3 length: 16; J gene: TRBJ2-3; CDR3 protein: CASSLVTSGVTDTQYF
V gene: TRBV4-1; CDR3 length: 14; J gene: TRBJ1-2; CDR3 protein: CASSQARMLGEDTF
V gene: TRBV2; CDR3 length: 15; J gene: TRBJ1-1; CDR3 protein: CATMDLSLNRAEAFF
V gene: TRBV11-2; CDR3 length: 14; J gene: TRBJ2-1; CDR3 protein: CASSLGNSGNEQFF
V gene: TRBV24-1; CDR3 length: 13; J gene: TRBJ2-1; CDR3 protein: CATSDGRGNEQFF
V gene: TRBV19; CDR3 length: 14; J gene: TRBJ1-1; CDR3 protein: CASRKTGYGTEAFF
V gene: TRBV19; CDR3 length: 14; J gene: TRBJ1-5; CDR3 protein: CASSLRGSNQPQHF
V gene: TRBV6-4; CDR3 length: 14; J gene: TRBJ1-4; CDR3 protein: CASSDGTGGEKLFF
V gene: TRBV20-1; CDR3 length: 15; J gene: TRBJ2-3; CDR3 protein: CTFNPGTSGTDTQYF
V gene: TRBV15; CDR3 length: 16; J gene: TRBJ1-2; CDR3 protein: CATSREGDSRYVGYTF
V gene: TRBV12-3/TRBV12-4; CDR3 length: 16; J gene: TRBJ2-3; CDR3 protein: CASSLLPGGVWETQYF
V gene: TRBV7-9; CDR3 length: 14; J gene: TRBJ1-2; CDR3 protein: CASSLTGGRYGYTF
V gene: TRBV5-1; CDR3 length: 15; J gene: TRBJ2-5; CDR3 protein: CASSRTGTQRETQYF
V gene: TRBV12-3/TRBV12-4; CDR3 length: 15; J gene: TRBJ1-5; CDR3 protein: CASSLTGPLGQPQHF
V gene: TRBV5-1; CDR3 length: 11; J gene: TRBJ2-2; CDR3 protein: CASSETWELFF